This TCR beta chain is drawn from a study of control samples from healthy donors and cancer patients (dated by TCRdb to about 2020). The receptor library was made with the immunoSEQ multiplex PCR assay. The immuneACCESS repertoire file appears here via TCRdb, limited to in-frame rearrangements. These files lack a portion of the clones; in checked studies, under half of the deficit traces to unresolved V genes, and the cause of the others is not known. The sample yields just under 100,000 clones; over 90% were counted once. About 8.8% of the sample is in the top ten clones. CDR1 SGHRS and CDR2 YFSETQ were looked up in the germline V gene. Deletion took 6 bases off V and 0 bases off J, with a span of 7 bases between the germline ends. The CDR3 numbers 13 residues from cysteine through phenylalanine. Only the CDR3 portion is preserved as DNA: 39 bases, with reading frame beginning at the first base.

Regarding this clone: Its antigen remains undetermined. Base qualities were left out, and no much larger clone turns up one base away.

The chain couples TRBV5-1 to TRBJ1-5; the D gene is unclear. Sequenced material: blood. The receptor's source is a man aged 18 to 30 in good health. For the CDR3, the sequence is CASTKSSNQPQHF. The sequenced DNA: TGCGCCAGCACCAAATCTAGCAATCAGCCCCAGCATTTT.